This TCR beta chain was recorded in a study of OX40 agonist ivuxolimab in advanced cancers. With 2 bases removed from V and 8 bases from J, the gap between germline ends came to 16 bases. The CDR3 totals 15 residues. CDR1 and CDR2 (germline): SGHDT, YYEEEE. TCRdb keeps only in-frame clones here, not all; method: immunoSEQ multiplex PCR. The sample shows 25,000 to 35,000 clones, 80% to 85% of them seen only once. The receptor comes from an adult with an advanced solid tumor such as melanoma, head and neck, liver or kidney cancer. Source: CD4+ or CD8+ T cells sorted from blood, taken in a trial of the OX40 agonist ivuxolimab. This sequence joins TRBV5-6 and TRBJ1-4; maybe TRBD1 (5 bases). The CDR3 is CASSLLQESREKLFF. Written as DNA, the CDR3 is TGTGCCAGCAGCTTATTACAGGAGTCTCGCGAAAAACTGTTTTTT.